Below, 9 T cell receptor beta chains from the same sample are listed, as sequenced in a study of cytomegalovirus exposure and HLA in healthy donors listed by TCRdb under 2017. The library came from the immunoSEQ multiplex PCR assay. The multiplex PCR relied on a mix of 60 forward primers for TCR Vbeta segments and 13 reverse primers for TCR Jbeta segments. TCRdb retrieved this table from immuneACCESS and kept in-frame rearrangements only. Not all clones are present; in checked studies, unresolved V genes account for under half, and no reason is known for the remainder. For this sample there are under 200,000 clones; 65% to 90% appear just once. The ten most abundant clones make up roughly 2% of the sample. The sequenced sample was PBMCs. The receptors shown here come from a woman aged 18-29 years in good health and CMV-seronegative.

This clone showed up just once. The CDR3 sequence is CASSRLAGTETQYF. The CDR3 DNA reads as TGTGCCAGCAGTAGACTAGCGGGGACAGAGACCCAGTACTTC. The chain uses TRBV6-6 and TRBJ2-5, with 11 bases lining up with TRBD2. This CDR3 spans 14 amino acids. Germline CDR1 MNHNY, CDR2 SVGAGI (reference sequence). Losses at the gene ends were 5 bases for V and 4 bases for J; bases not matched to a gene: 3.

The count of this clone is one. This chain connects TRBV11-3 to TRBJ1-2; TRBD1 matches at 10 bases. The germline gives CDR1 SGHNT, CDR2 YENEEA. V lost 5 bases to trimming and J lost 4 bases; unmatched junction nucleotides: 19. The CDR3 sequence is 19 residues long. The CDR3 nucleotides read TGTGCCAGCAGCCGTGAGGGCCCGGGACAGGGGTTGTCTAGCTATGGCTACACCTTC. Translation: CASSREGPGQGLSSYGYTF. The variable domain in full, with the rest retrieved from reference TRBV11-3 and TRBJ1-2, is EAGVVQSPRYKIIEKKQPVAFWCNPISGHNTLYWYLQNLGQGPELLIRYENEEAVDDSQLPKDRFSAERLKGVDSTLKIQPAELGDSAVYLCASSREGPGQGLSSYGYTFGSGTRLTVV.

The chain uses TRBV7-9 and TRBJ1-2; D uncertain. This CDR3 has 13 amino acids. From germline, CDR1 is SEHNR and CDR2 FQNEAQ (reference sequence). V lost 6 bases to trimming and J lost 6 bases, with 14 bases between them. The CDR3 spells CASRSSLGNGYTF. The CDR3 region has the DNA TGTGCCAGCAGATCTTCACTCGGGAATGGCTACACCTTC.

J is TRBJ2-3 and V is TRBV14; no firm D call. Germline V gives CDR1 SGHDN, CDR2 FVKESK. The CDR3 sequence is 14 residues long. The V end lost 2 bases, the J end lost 2 bases, and 8 bases lay between the germline ends. The DNA for the CDR3 is TGTGCCAGCAGCCAAACGGGTTTCACAGATACGCAGTATTTT. It encodes CASSQTGFTDTQYF.

The chain has TRBV19 and TRBJ1-1; 8 bases match TRBD1. Germline lookup yields CDR1 LNHDA and CDR2 SQIVND (reference sequence). The CDR3 is 15 residues long. Losses at the gene ends were 6 bases for V and 4 bases for J; bases not matched to a gene: 10. The CDR3 is CASSFLSGGVTEAFF. The CDR3 region has the DNA TGTGCCAGTAGCTTCCTCTCAGGGGGCGTCACTGAAGCTTTCTTT.

Comments on this clone: The junction and the germline gene differ at one end; a read error may be behind it. The chain links TRBV9 to TRBJ1-1, with TRBD1 matching 8 bases. The CDR3 totals 14 residues. Germline assignment: CDR1 SGDLS and CDR2 YYNGEE. The CDR3 loop is CASGVTQGGTEAFF. In DNA form, the CDR3 reads TGTGCCAGCGGCGTAACACAGGGGGGGACTGAAGCTTTCTTT.

This clone was seen only once. This chain connects TRBV4-2 to TRBJ1-5, with D hard to call. This CDR3 is 14 amino acids long. V lost 2 bases and J lost 1, with 6 bases in between. Germline V lookup: CDR1 LGHNA, CDR2 YNFKEQ. CDR3: CASSQILSNQPQHF. The CDR3 nucleotides are TGTGCCAGCAGCCAAATATTGAGCAATCAGCCCCAGCATTTT.

The V and J genes are TRBV7-8 and TRBJ1-4; D is uncertain. The CDR3 spans 17 residues. V lost 7 bases and J lost 0, with 18 bases in between. Germline loops: CDR1 SGHVS, CDR2 FQNEAQ. The CDR3 region has the DNA TGTGCCAGCACTGGAGGGCCGACGAAAGCAACTAATGAAAAACTGTTTTTT. Its protein is CASTGGPTKATNEKLFF.

The gene calls are TRBV5-1 and TRBJ1-5; D remains unclear. The CDR3 runs to 16 residues. Looked up from germline, CDR1 is SGHRS and CDR2 is YFSETQ. V was cut by 3 bases and J by 3 bases, with 16 bases left in between. As DNA, the CDR3 is TGCGCCAGCAGCTCCTTTGCGAGGGAAACCAATCAGCCCCAGCATTTT. Protein: CASSSFARETNQPQHF.